One sample yielded the 27 T cell receptor beta chains listed below, sequenced in a study of glioma-infiltrating T cells after dendritic cell vaccination. The assay was immunoSEQ multiplex PCR, and TCRdb's table has in-frame clones only and misses some. Among a few thousand clones, approximately 93% were seen once, and the ten largest hold roughly 5%. The sample here was blood, taken before dendritic cell vaccination. The origin of the receptors is a human donor with glioblastoma.

This clone has a handful of counts. V gene TRBV7-6 combines with J gene TRBJ2-7, with TRBD2 matching over 7 bases. The CDR3 covers 14 residues. Germline CDR1 is SGHVS and CDR2 is FNYEAQ. The junction had 4 bases not matched to a gene; V was cut back by 5 bases and J by 0 bases. Written as DNA, the CDR3 is TGTGCCAGCAGCGCCCTAGCGGTCTCCTACGAGCAGTACTTC. This encodes CASSALAVSYEQYF.

The rearrangement links TRBV23-1 to TRBJ1-5; the D is unclear. TRBV23-1 is treated as an ORF (open reading frame) with a function not yet certain. V was trimmed by 9 bases and J by 1 base, leaving 25 bases between them. The CDR3 has 18 residues. CDR3 in amino acids: CARTQEGIGWGSNQPQHF. Here the CDR3 DNA reads TGCGCCAGGACCCAGGAGGGCATTGGATGGGGAAGCAATCAGCCCCAGCATTTT.

The chain is built from TRBV6-5 and TRBJ1-1; D gene unclear. This CDR3 comprises 14 residues. Germline values: CDR1 MNHEY, CDR2 SVGAGI. Trimming stripped 11 bases from V and 0 bases from J, with 16 bases between. Written as DNA, the CDR3 is TGTGCCGCGGGGAGGGCTCGGGTGAACACTGAAGCTTTCTTT. It is translated as CAAGRARVNTEAFF.

This chain connects TRBV10-3 to TRBJ1-1, with a tentative D call TRBD1 (5 bases). The germline V gene encodes CDR1 ENHRY and CDR2 SYGVKD. The CDR3 sequence is 13 residues long. Deletions cut 7 bases from V and 0 bases from J, with 9 bases between. CDR3 nucleotides: TGTGCCATCACCAGGGAAATGAACACTGAAGCTTTCTTT. This sequence encodes CAITREMNTEAFF.

This sequence joins TRBV28 and TRBJ2-7; perhaps TRBD1 as D (6 bases). This CDR3 has 12 residues. Looked up from germline, CDR1 is MDHEN and CDR2 is SYDVKM. V lost 8 bases and J lost 3, with 11 bases in between. CDR3 coding DNA: TGTGCCAGCGGGGGCAGCCGCTACGAGCAGTACTTC. It translates to CASGGSRYEQYF.

The chain carries TRBV15 and TRBJ1-5; perhaps TRBD1 as D (5 bases). Trimming removed 0 bases from V and 0 bases from J, with 18 bases in between. Germline values: CDR1 LNHNV, CDR2 YYDKDF (reference sequence). This CDR3 is 19 amino acids long. CDR3 region: CATSRDLLLTVYSNQPQHF. In nucleotides, the CDR3 is TGTGCCACCAGCAGAGACCTCCTCTTGACAGTGTATAGCAATCAGCCCCAGCATTTT.

This chain links TRBV28 with TRBJ2-7; D remains unclear. This CDR3 is built from 12 residues. Trimming took 2 bases from V and 3 from J, leaving 5 bases between them. Germline V CDR1 and CDR2: MDHEN, SYDVKM. CDR3 residues: CASSLDFYEQYF. In DNA, the CDR3 is TGTGCCAGCAGTTTAGACTTCTACGAGCAGTACTTC.

The rearrangement joins TRBV19 to TRBJ2-2; 7 bases are shared with TRBD2. This CDR3 comprises 15 residues. Germline V gene data show CDR1 as LNHDA and CDR2 as SQIVND (reference sequence). V shed 3 bases and J 6 bases; nucleotides not matched to a gene: 7. The CDR3 DNA sequence: TGTGCCAGTAGTATGCTGGACCGGGAGGCCGGGGAGCTGTTTTTT. Protein: CASSMLDREAGELFF.

This clone has only one observation. The chain joins TRBV20-1 to TRBJ2-7; D not resolved. V was trimmed by 5 bases and J by 3 bases, leaving 8 bases between them. The germline V gene encodes CDR1 DFQATT and CDR2 SNEGSKA (reference sequence). The CDR3 loop spans 11 amino acids. In DNA, the CDR3 is TGCAGTGCTCCGCGGCTCTACGAGCAGTACTTC. This translates into CSAPRLYEQYF.

This chain joins TRBV28 and TRBJ1-5, with 9 nucleotides matching TRBD1. The CDR3 totals 16 residues. Germline trimming cut 4 bases from V and 4 bases from J; bases unmatched to any gene: 8. Germline V gene data show CDR1 as MDHEN and CDR2 as SYDVKM. This CDR3 reads CASSWQGQGGNQPQHF. In nucleotides, the CDR3 is TGTGCCAGCAGTTGGCAGGGACAGGGTGGGAATCAGCCCCAGCATTTT.

This chain connects TRBV27 to TRBJ2-2, with 7 nucleotides matching TRBD1. CDR1 and CDR2 (germline): MNHEY, SMNVEV (reference sequence). The J segment lost 1 base and the V segment lost 6 bases, leaving 2 bases of the junction unmatched. The CDR3 is 14 amino acids. In DNA, the CDR3 is TGTGCCAGCAGGTGGACAGGGAACACCGGGGAGCTGTTTTTT. Translating it yields CASRWTGNTGELFF.

J is TRBJ1-2 and V is TRBV18; 7 bases are a match to TRBD1. The junction had 6 bases not matched to a gene; V was cut back by 2 bases and J by 3 bases. The CDR3 spans 15 residues. The germline V gene encodes CDR1 KGHSH and CDR2 LQKENI. DNA of the CDR3: TGTGCCAGCTCACCAGCCCCTACAGGGGACTATGGCTACACCTTC. Its translation: CASSPAPTGDYGYTF. Variable domain in full (rest from reference TRBV18 and TRBJ1-2): NAGVMQNPRHLVRRRGQEARLRCSPMKGHSHVYWYRQLPEEGLKFMVYLQKENIIDESGMPKERFSAEFPKEGPSILRIQQVVRGDSAAYFCASSPAPTGDYGYTFGSGTRLTVV.

The rearrangement links TRBV6-4 to TRBJ2-3; 7 nucleotides agree with TRBD1. The germline V gene has CDR1 MRHNA and CDR2 SNTAGT. The CDR3 consists of 14 residues. V lost 3 bases, J lost 5 bases, and 5 bases stayed unmatched. The CDR3 DNA sequence: TGTGCCAGCAGTGATGACAGGGCGGGAGATACGCAGTATTTT. Amino acid sequence: CASSDDRAGDTQYF.

The sample holds a few counts of this clone. This sequence joins TRBV12-5 and TRBJ2-1, with D unclear. The CDR3 has 13 residues. Looked up from germline, CDR1 is LGHNT and CDR2 is FRNRAP. The V end lost 2 bases, the J end lost 3 bases, and 5 bases lay between the germline ends. CDR3 region: CASGLSVYNEQFF. Here the CDR3 DNA reads TGTGCTAGTGGTTTGTCAGTCTACAATGAGCAGTTCTTC.

The J gene is TRBJ2-1, the V gene TRBV7-9; D is unresolved. The CDR3 runs to 12 residues. Germline CDR1 and CDR2: SEHNR and FQNEAQ (reference sequence). Trimming left V 5 bases short and J 7 bases short, with 9 bases between. CDR3 region: CASSPSPNEQFF. DNA for the CDR3: TGTGCCAGCAGCCCGTCTCCTAATGAGCAGTTCTTC.

The chain is built from TRBV29-1 and TRBJ2-5; D remains unclear. V was shortened by 5 bases and J by 1 base, with 14 bases between the two germline ends. In germline, CDR1 is SQVTM, CDR2 ANQGSEA. The CDR3 has 14 amino acids. The chain's CDR3 is CSVLAPTRQETQYF. CDR3 DNA sequence: TGCAGCGTTTTAGCCCCCACCCGCCAAGAGACCCAGTACTTC.

The rearrangement joins TRBV2 to TRBJ2-2, with TRBD1 as a possible D gene (6 bases). Between the trimmed V and J ends, which lost 9 bases and 4 bases, there was a span of 12 bases. In germline, CDR1 is SNHLY, CDR2 FYNNEI. This CDR3 is 13 amino acids long. This CDR3 reads CARATGPTGELFF. The CDR3 nucleotides read TGTGCCAGGGCGACAGGACCCACCGGGGAGCTGTTTTTT.

The CDR3 nucleotides read TGTGCCAGCAGCTTAATACCAGGGGGTTGGCAGCCCCAGCATTTT. It encodes CASSLIPGGWQPQHF. The V gene is TRBV7-2, the J gene TRBJ1-5; 7 bases fit TRBD1. The V gene end was trimmed by 2 bases and the J gene end by 7 bases; junction bases not matched to a gene: 8. This CDR3 region has 15 residues. Germline V gene lookup returns CDR1 SGHTA and CDR2 FQGNSA. Full variable domain (rest looked up from reference TRBV7-2 and TRBJ1-5): GAGVSQSPSNKVTEKGKDVELRCDPISGHTALYWYRQSLGQGLEFLIYFQGNSAPDKSGLPSDRFSAERTGGSVSTLTIQRTQQEDSAVYLCASSLIPGGWQPQHFGDGTRLSIL.

This clone has a single count. This chain joins TRBV19 and TRBJ2-5; the match to TRBD2 covers 13 bases. This CDR3 is built from 15 residues. J lost 5 bases, V lost 6 bases, and 6 bases had no gene match. Germline V gives CDR1 LNHDA, CDR2 SQIVND (reference sequence). CDR3 bases: TGTGCCAGTAGCCGGACTAGCGGGAGTCTGGAGACCCAGTACTTC. Protein sequence: CASSRTSGSLETQYF.

This clone was counted once. The chain recombines TRBV2 with TRBJ2-1, with a possible D match to TRBD1 (6 bases). Germline V gene lookup returns CDR1 SNHLY and CDR2 FYNNEI. Trimming took 7 bases from V and 5 from J, leaving 15 bases between them. The CDR3 runs to 14 residues. The CDR3 reads CASTKTDSNNEQFF. CDR3 DNA sequence: TGTGCCAGCACCAAAACGGACAGTAACAATGAGCAGTTCTTC. The entire variable domain, with the rest obtained from reference TRBV2 and TRBJ2-1, is as follows: EPEVTQTPSHQVTQMGQEVILRCVPISNHLYFYWYRQILGQKVEFLVSFYNNEISEKSEIFDDQFSVERPDGSNFTLKIRSTKLEDSAMYFCASTKTDSNNEQFFGPGTRLTVL.

The chain has TRBV4-2 and TRBJ2-7, with 7 bases identical to TRBD1. The CDR3 totals 15 residues. Trimming removed 1 base from V and 0 bases from J; junction bases left unmatched: 3. The V gene's germline CDR1 is LGHNA and CDR2 YNFKEQ. CDR3 bases: TGTGCCAGCAGCCAAGCGAGGGACAGCTCCTACGAGCAGTACTTC. It yields the protein CASSQARDSSYEQYF.

The V gene is TRBV15, the J gene TRBJ2-1, with TRBD2 identical over 7 bases. Germline V gene data show CDR1 as LNHNV and CDR2 as YYDKDF (reference sequence). V lost 1 base, J lost 4 bases, and 10 bases stayed unmatched. This CDR3 is 17 amino acids long. The CDR3 sequence is CATSRVGGTGLYNEQFF. The CDR3 DNA sequence: TGTGCCACCAGCAGAGTGGGGGGGACGGGACTGTACAATGAGCAGTTCTTC.

This clone was seen a single time. An end of the junction does not agree with germline; a read error may underlie this. This chain joins TRBV28 and TRBJ1-2; D unclear. CDR1 MDHEN and CDR2 SYDVKM come from the germline V gene. The CDR3 totals 11 residues. The DNA for the CDR3 is TGTGTCAGCACCAATAACTATGGCTACACCTTC. It translates to CVSTNNYGYTF.

The chain carries TRBV19 and TRBJ2-5, with 7 positions matching TRBD2. The closer fit of TRBJ2-7 to the DNA end suggests the J call may be wrong. This CDR3 contains 15 residues. In germline, CDR1 is LNHDA, CDR2 SQIVND (reference sequence). The chain's CDR3 is CASSIYAGVSYEQYF. The DNA for the CDR3 is TGTGCCAGTAGTATATATGCGGGAGTCTCCTACGAGCAGTACTTC.

The chain carries TRBV18 and TRBJ1-5, with a possible D match to TRBD1 (5 bases). The CDR3 runs to 16 residues. V lost 6 bases, J lost 4 bases, and 19 bases lay in between. In germline, CDR1 is KGHSH, CDR2 LQKENI. CDR3 sequence reads: CASSPTVGQLNQPQHF. CDR3 nucleotides: TGTGCCAGCTCCCCAACGGTGGGGCAGTTAAATCAGCCCCAGCATTTT.

This clone was counted only a few times. The chain uses TRBV4-3 and TRBJ1-4; D gene unclear. CDR3 length equals 13 residues. Deletions cut 1 base from V and 4 bases from J, with 4 bases between. Germline V gene sequence: CDR1 LGHNA, CDR2 YSLEER. CDR3 amino acids: CASSQVLNEKLFF. The CDR3 DNA sequence: TGCGCCAGCAGCCAAGTTCTTAATGAAAAACTGTTTTTT.

The chain recombines TRBV30 with TRBJ1-5; maybe TRBD1 (5 bases). Trimming shortened V by 2 bases and J by 1 base, and 12 bases separated the two germline ends. CDR3 length: 15 residues. Germline V gene lookup returns CDR1 GTSNPN and CDR2 SVGIG (reference sequence). Written as DNA, the CDR3 is TGTGCCTGGAGTAAAGGGGATTCGAGCAATCAGCCCCAGCATTTT. Translated: CAWSKGDSSNQPQHF.